The 11 T cell receptor beta chains reported below all come from one sample, sequenced in a study of blood T cell repertoires in COVID-19. The data were produced by immunoSEQ multiplex PCR, yet TCRdb's version contains in-frame clones alone and is incomplete. The sample holds approximately 320,000 clones, about 91% seen once. The specimen was PBMCs or T cells enriched from blood (not recorded which). The receptors come from a woman aged 18-29 years who had recovered from COVID-19.

The rearrangement joins TRBV6-5 to TRBJ2-1, with D possibly TRBD2 on 6 matching bases. Germline CDR1 is MNHEY and CDR2 is SVGAGI. The CDR3 has 13 residues. Trimming stripped 8 bases from V and 2 bases from J, with 10 bases between. The DNA for the CDR3 is TGTGCCAGCGACCCGGGAGCCTACAATGAGCAGTTCTTC. As protein: CASDPGAYNEQFF.

The chain has TRBV27 and TRBJ2-5; no firm D call. V gave up 7 bases and J gave up 4 bases, with 13 bases separating them. CDR3 length equals 13 residues. CDR1 is MNHEY and CDR2 is SMNVEV in the germline V gene (reference sequence). The CDR3 spells CASKLALRETQYF. In DNA, the CDR3 is TGTGCCAGCAAGTTAGCCCTTCGAGAGACCCAGTACTTC.

The rearrangement links TRBV5-1 to TRBJ2-2; 7 bases map to TRBD1. V was clipped by 2 bases and J by 3 bases; unmatched bases: 4. Per the germline V gene, CDR1 is SGHRS and CDR2 is YFSETQ. This CDR3 comprises 15 residues. CDR3 protein: CASSFRQGYTGELFF. The CDR3 DNA is TGCGCCAGCAGCTTCCGACAGGGATACACCGGGGAGCTGTTTTTT.

The gene calls are TRBV10-3 and TRBJ2-7, with D possibly TRBD1 on 7 matching bases. V lost 3 bases and J 4 bases, leaving 25 bases between the germline ends. The germline gives CDR1 ENHRY, CDR2 SYGVKD. This CDR3 has 18 residues. The CDR3 here is CAISDRGRTGRGVYEQYF. CDR3 DNA sequence: TGTGCCATCAGTGATAGGGGCCGGACAGGAAGGGGGGTTTACGAGCAGTACTTC.

The chain carries TRBV4-1 and TRBJ1-2; D not certain. In germline, CDR1 is MGHRA, CDR2 YSYEKL. With 0 bases removed from V and 2 bases from J, the gap between germline ends came to 7 bases. The CDR3 length is 14 residues. CDR3 region: CASSQESTNYGYTF. CDR3 nucleotide sequence: TGCGCCAGCAGCCAAGAATCGACAAACTATGGCTACACCTTC.

CDR3 loop: CASSTPGTGLPLHF. Here the CDR3 DNA reads TGTGCCAGCAGTACCCCCGGGACAGGGCTTCCCCTCCACTTT. The chain has TRBV27 and TRBJ1-6; 9 nucleotides line up with TRBD1. V gave up 5 bases and J gave up 13 bases; unmatched junction bases: 9. From germline, CDR1 is MNHEY and CDR2 SMNVEV (reference sequence). This CDR3 is built from 14 residues.

Only one count was recorded for this clone. The chain employs TRBV27 and TRBJ2-2; 15 nucleotides line up with TRBD2. The J segment lost 5 bases and the V segment lost 6 bases, leaving 7 bases of the junction unmatched. This CDR3 is built from 17 residues. CDR1 is MNHEY and CDR2 is SMNVEV in the germline V gene (reference sequence). The CDR3 sequence: CASSAGLAGGPTGELFF. CDR3 DNA: TGTGCCAGCAGCGCCGGACTAGCGGGGGGGCCTACCGGGGAGCTGTTTTTT.

CDR3 coding DNA: TGTGCCAGCAGCTTAAACCCAGCGGGAGCGGGCGAGCAGTACTTC. This codes for CASSLNPAGAGEQYF. V and J are TRBV3-1 (or the pseudogene TRBV3-2) and TRBJ2-7; 8 bases are a match to TRBD2. V lost 5 bases and J lost 6; bases outside the gene matches: 12. The CDR3 length is 15 residues. Germline loops: CDR1 LGHDT, CDR2 YNNKEL (reference sequence).

The rearrangement joins TRBV10-3 to TRBJ2-1; D is perhaps TRBD2 (5 bases). The CDR3 totals 14 residues. Trimming removed 7 bases from V and 5 bases from J, with 15 bases in between. Germline lookup yields CDR1 ENHRY and CDR2 SYGVKD. CDR3 sequence reads: CAINVPGLNNEQFF. As DNA, the CDR3 is TGTGCCATCAATGTTCCCGGACTTAACAATGAGCAGTTCTTC.

This clone appeared once. This rearrangement joins TRBV4-1 to TRBJ2-2, with 8 bases identical to TRBD2. Germline V CDR1 and CDR2: MGHRA, YSYEKL. The CDR3 is 16 amino acids. V was clipped by 0 bases and J by 2 bases; unmatched bases: 2. The CDR3 sequence is CASSQELAVNTGELFF. The CDR3 region has the DNA TGCGCCAGCAGCCAAGAACTAGCGGTTAACACCGGGGAGCTGTTTTTT.

This clone was observed once. V usage is TRBV27 and J usage is TRBJ1-2, with TRBD1 identical over 8 bases. V trimming: 5 bases; J trimming: 6 bases; junction bases outside the gene matches: 8. This CDR3 comprises 14 residues. Germline V gene data show CDR1 as MNHEY and CDR2 as SMNVEV (reference sequence). The CDR3 loop is CASSRTRGRDGYTF. In nucleotides, the CDR3 is TGTGCCAGCAGTCGGACCAGGGGGCGCGATGGCTACACCTTC.